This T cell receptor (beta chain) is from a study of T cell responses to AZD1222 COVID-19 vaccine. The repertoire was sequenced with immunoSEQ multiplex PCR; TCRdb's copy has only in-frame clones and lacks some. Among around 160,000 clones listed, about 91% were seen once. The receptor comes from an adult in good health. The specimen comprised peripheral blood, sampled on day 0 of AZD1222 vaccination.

CDR3 region: CASSPGTGGWETQYF. CDR3 nucleotides: TGTGCCAGCAGCCCGGGGACAGGGGGCTGGGAGACCCAGTACTTC. The chain is built from TRBV7-3 and TRBJ2-5; TRBD1 agrees at 12 bases. The CDR3 spans 15 residues. V shed 5 bases, J shed 5 bases, and the junction held 6 bases outside the gene matches. Looked up from germline, CDR1 is SGHTA and CDR2 is FQGTGA.